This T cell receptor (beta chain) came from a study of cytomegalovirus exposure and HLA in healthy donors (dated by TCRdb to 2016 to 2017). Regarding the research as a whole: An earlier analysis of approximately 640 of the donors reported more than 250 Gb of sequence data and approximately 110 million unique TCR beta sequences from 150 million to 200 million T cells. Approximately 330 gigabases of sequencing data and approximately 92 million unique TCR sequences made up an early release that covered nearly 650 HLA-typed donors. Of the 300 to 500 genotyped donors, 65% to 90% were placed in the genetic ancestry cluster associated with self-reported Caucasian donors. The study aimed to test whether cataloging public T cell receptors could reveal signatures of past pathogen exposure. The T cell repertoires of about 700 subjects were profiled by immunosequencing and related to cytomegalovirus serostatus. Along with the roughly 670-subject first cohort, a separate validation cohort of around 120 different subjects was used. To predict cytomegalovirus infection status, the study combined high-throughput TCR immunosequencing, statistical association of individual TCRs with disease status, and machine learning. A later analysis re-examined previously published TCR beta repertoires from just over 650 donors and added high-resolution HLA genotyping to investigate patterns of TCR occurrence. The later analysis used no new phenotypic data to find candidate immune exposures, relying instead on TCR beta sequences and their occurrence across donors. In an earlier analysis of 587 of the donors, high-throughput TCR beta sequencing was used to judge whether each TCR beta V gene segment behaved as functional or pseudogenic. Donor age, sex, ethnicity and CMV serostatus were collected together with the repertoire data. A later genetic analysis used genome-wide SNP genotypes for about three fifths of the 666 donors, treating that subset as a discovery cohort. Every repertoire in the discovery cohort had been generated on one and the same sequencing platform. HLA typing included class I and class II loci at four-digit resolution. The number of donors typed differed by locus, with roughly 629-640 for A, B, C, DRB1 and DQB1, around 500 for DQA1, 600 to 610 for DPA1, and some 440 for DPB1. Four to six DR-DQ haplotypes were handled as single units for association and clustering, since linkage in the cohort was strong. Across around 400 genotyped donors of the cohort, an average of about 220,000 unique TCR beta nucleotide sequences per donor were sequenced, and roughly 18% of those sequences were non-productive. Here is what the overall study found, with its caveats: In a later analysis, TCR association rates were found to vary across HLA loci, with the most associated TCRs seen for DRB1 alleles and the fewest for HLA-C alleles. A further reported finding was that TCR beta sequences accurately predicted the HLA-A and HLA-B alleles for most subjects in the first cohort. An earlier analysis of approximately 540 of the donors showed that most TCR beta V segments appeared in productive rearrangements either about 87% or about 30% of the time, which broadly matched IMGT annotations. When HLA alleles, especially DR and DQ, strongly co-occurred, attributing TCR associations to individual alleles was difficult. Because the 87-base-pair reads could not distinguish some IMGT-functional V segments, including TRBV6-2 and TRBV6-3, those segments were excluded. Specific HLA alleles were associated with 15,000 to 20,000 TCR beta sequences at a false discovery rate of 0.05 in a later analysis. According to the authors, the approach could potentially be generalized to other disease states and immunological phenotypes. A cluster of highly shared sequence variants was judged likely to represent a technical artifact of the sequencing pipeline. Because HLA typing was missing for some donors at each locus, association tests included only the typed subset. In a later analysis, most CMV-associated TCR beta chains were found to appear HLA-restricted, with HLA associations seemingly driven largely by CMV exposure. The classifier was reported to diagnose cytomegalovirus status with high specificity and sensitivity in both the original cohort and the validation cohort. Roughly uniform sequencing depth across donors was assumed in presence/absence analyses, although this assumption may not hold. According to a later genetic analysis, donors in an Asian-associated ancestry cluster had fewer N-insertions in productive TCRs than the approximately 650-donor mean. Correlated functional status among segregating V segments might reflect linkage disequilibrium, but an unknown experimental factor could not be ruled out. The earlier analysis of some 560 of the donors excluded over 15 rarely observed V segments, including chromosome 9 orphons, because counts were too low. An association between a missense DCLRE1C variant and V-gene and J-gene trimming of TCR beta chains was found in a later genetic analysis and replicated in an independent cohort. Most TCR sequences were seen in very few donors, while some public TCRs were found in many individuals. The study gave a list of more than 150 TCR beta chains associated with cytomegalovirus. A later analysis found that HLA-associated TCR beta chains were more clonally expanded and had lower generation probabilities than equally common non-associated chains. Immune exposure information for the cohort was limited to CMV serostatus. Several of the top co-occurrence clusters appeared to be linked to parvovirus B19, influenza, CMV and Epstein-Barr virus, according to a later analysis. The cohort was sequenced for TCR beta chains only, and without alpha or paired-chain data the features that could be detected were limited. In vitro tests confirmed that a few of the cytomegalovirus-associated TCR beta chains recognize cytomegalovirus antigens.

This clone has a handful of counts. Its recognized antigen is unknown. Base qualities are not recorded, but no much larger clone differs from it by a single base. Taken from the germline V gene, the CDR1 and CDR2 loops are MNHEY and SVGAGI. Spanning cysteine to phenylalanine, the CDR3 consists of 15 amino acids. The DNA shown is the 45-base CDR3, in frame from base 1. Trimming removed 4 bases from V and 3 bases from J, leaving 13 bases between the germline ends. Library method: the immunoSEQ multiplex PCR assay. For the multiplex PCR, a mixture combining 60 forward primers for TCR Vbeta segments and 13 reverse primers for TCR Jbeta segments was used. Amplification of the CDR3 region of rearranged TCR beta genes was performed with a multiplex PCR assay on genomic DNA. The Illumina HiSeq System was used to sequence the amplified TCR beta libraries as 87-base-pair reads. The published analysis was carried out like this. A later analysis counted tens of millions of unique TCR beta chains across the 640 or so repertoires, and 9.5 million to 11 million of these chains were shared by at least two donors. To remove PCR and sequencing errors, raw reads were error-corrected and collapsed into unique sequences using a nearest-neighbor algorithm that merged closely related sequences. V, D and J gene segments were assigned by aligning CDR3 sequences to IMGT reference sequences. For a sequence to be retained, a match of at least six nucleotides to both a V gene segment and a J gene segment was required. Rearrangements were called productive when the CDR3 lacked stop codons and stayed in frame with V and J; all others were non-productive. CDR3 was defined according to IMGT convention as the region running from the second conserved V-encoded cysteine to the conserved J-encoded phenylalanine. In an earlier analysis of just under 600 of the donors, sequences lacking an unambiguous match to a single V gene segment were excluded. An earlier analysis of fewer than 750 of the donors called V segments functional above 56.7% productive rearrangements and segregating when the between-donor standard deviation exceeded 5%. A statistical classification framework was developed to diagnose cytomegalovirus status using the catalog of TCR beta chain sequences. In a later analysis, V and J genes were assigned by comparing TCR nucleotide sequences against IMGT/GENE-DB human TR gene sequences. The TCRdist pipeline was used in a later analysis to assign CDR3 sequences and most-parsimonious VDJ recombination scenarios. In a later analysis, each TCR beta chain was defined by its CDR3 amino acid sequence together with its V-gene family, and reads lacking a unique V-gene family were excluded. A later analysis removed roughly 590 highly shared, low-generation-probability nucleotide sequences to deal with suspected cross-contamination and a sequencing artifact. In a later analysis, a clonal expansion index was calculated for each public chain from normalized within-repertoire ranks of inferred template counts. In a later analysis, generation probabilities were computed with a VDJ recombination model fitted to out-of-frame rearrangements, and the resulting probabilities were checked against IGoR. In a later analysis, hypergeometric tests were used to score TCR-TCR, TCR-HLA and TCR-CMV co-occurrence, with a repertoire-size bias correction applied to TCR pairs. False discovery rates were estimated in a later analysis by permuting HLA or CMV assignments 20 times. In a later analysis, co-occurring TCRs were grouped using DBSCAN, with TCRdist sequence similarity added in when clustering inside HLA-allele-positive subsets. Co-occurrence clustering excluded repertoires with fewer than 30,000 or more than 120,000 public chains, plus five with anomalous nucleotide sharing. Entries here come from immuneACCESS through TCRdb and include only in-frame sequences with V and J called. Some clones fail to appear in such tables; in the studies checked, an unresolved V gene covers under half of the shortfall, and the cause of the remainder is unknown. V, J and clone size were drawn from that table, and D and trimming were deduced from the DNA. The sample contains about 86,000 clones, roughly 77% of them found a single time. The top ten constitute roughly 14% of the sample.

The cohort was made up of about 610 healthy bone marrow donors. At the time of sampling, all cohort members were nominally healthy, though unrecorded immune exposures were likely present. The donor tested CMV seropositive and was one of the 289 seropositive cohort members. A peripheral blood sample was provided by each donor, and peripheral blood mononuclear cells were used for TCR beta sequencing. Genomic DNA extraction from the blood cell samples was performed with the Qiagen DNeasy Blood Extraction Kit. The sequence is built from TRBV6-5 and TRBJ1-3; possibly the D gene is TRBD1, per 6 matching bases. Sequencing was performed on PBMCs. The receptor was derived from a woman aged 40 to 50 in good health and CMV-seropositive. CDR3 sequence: CASSLQGRGGNTIYF. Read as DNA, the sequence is TGTGCCAGCAGTTTACAGGGACGGGGTGGAAACACCATATATTTT.